What follows are 23 T cell receptor beta chains derived from one specimen sequenced in a study of blood T cell repertoires in COVID-19. TCRdb keeps only in-frame clones here, not all; method: immunoSEQ multiplex PCR. The sample records around 220,000 clones, 86% being singletons. Sample: peripheral blood. These TCRs come from a woman in her forties or fifties with acute or convalescent COVID-19.

V and J are TRBV27 and TRBJ2-4, with D perhaps TRBD1 (6 bases). V lost 4 bases and J lost 6, with 10 bases in between. Germline assignment: CDR1 MNHEY and CDR2 SMNVEV (reference sequence). CDR3 length: 13 amino acids. CDR3 sequence reads: CASSWAGANIQYF. The CDR3 region has the DNA TGTGCCAGCAGTTGGGCAGGGGCAAACATTCAGTACTTC.

This chain uses TRBV19 with TRBJ2-3; TRBD1 aligns across 11 bases. The trim removed 6 bases at V and 3 bases at J, leaving 5 bases unmatched. Germline-derived CDR1 and CDR2 are LNHDA and SQIVND (reference sequence). The CDR3 extends over 15 amino acids. CDR3 in DNA: TGTGCCAGTAGCCGGACAGGGGGCAGGACAGATACGCAGTATTTT. Its translation is CASSRTGGRTDTQYF. Full variable domain (outside the CDR3, taken from reference TRBV19 and TRBJ2-3): DGGITQSPKYLFRKEGQNVTLSCEQNLNHDAMYWYRQDPGQGLRLIYYSQIVNDFQKGDIAEGYSVSREKKESFPLTVTSAQKNPTAFYLCASSRTGGRTDTQYFGPGTRLTVL.

This clone was recorded only once. J is TRBJ2-7 and V is TRBV27; D perhaps matches TRBD1 (6 bases). CDR3 size: 16 residues. V dropped 2 bases and J dropped 2 bases, with 16 bases sitting between them. The germline V gene encodes CDR1 MNHEY and CDR2 SMNVEV (reference sequence). CDR3 coding DNA: TGTGCCAGCAGTTTACAGGGGATTGGGGGCCCCTACGAGCAGTACTTC. It yields the protein CASSLQGIGGPYEQYF.

This clone was found a few times. The chain combines TRBV6-5 with TRBJ1-4; D perhaps matches TRBD1 (6 bases). The V end was cut by 7 bases, the J end by 7 bases, with 19 bases between. The germline gives CDR1 MNHEY, CDR2 SVGAGI. CDR3 length: 15 amino acids. Here the CDR3 reads CASTIKEEGGEKLFF. Here the CDR3 DNA reads TGTGCCAGCACGATAAAGGAGGAAGGGGGTGAAAAACTGTTTTTT.

The chain combines TRBV5-1 with TRBJ2-7; tentative D call: TRBD2 (5 bases). Germline loops: CDR1 SGHRS, CDR2 YFSETQ. V lost 2 bases and J lost 2, with 14 bases in between. The CDR3 contains 15 residues. The CDR3 is CASSLSGHGTYEQYF. In DNA form, the CDR3 reads TGCGCCAGCAGCTTAAGCGGCCATGGTACCTACGAGCAGTACTTC.

The chain recombines TRBV11-2 with TRBJ2-1, with D possibly being TRBD2 (6 bases). V was cut by 1 base and J by 9 bases, with 16 bases left in between. The CDR3 has 15 residues. Germline CDR1 reads SGHAT; CDR2 reads FQNNGV. The chain's CDR3 is CASSLVQRADGEQFF. The CDR3 DNA is TGTGCCAGCAGCTTAGTCCAGCGGGCCGACGGTGAGCAGTTCTTC. Filled out from reference TRBV11-2 and TRBJ2-1, the complete variable domain reads EAGVAQSPRYKIIEKRQSVAFWCNPISGHATLYWYQQILGQGPKLLIQFQNNGVVDDSQLPKDRFSAERLKGVDSTLKIQPAKLEDSAVYLCASSLVQRADGEQFFGPGTRLTVL.

The chain combines TRBV7-9 with TRBJ2-1; 8 bases map to TRBD2. The ends lost 4 bases at V and 9 bases at J; junction bases unmatched: 5. The CDR3 extends over 13 amino acids. Germline values: CDR1 SEHNR, CDR2 FQNEAQ (reference sequence). The CDR3 spells CASSSGLALEQFF. For the CDR3, the DNA is TGTGCCAGCAGCTCAGGACTAGCCCTTGAGCAGTTCTTC.

The V gene is TRBV18, the J gene TRBJ2-7; D is possibly TRBD2 (5 bases). The V gene's germline CDR1 is KGHSH and CDR2 LQKENI. The V gene lost 4 bases and the J gene lost 7 bases, with 17 bases spanning the gap. The CDR3 sequence is 14 residues long. The CDR3 loop reads CASSRSRGLGEQYF. DNA of the CDR3: TGTGCCAGCTCACGCAGCCGGGGTTTGGGTGAGCAGTACTTC.

This sequence joins TRBV6-2 or TRBV6-3 and TRBJ1-2, with 9 bases aligning to TRBD1. The V gene's germline CDR1 is MNHEY and CDR2 SVGEGT. The CDR3 contains 17 residues. V lost 1 base and J lost 0; bases outside the gene matches: 6. Here the CDR3 reads CASSYLPGQGPNYGYTF. The CDR3 DNA follows: TGTGCCAGCAGTTACTTACCGGGACAGGGACCTAACTATGGCTACACCTTC.

CDR3 loop: CASSLSPQGFLYEQYF. The DNA of the CDR3 is TGTGCCAGCAGTTTATCCCCACAGGGTTTCCTCTACGAGCAGTACTTC. V is TRBV27 and J is TRBJ2-7; a possible D gene is TRBD1 (6 bases). The CDR3 has 16 amino acids. The V gene's germline CDR1 is MNHEY and CDR2 SMNVEV (reference sequence). V lost 0 bases and J 3 bases, leaving 15 bases between the germline ends.

The V gene is TRBV30, the J gene TRBJ2-5, with 9 bases identical to TRBD1. There are 15 residues in the CDR3. Looked up from germline, CDR1 is GTSNPN and CDR2 is SVGIG (reference sequence). V trimming: 1 base; J trimming: 5 bases; junction bases outside the gene matches: 8. CDR3 sequence: CAWSAHRGRLETQYF. CDR3 nucleotides: TGTGCCTGGAGTGCTCACAGGGGGCGTCTGGAGACCCAGTACTTC. Supplemented by reference TRBV30 and TRBJ2-5, the full variable domain reads SQTIHQWPATLVQPVGSPLSLECTVEGTSNPNLYWYRQAAGRGLQLLFYSVGIGQISSEVPQNLSASRPQDRQFILSSKKLLLSDSGFYLCAWSAHRGRLETQYFGPGTRLLVL.

This rearrangement joins TRBV12-5 to TRBJ1-4; D perhaps matches TRBD1 (6 bases). CDR1 and CDR2 (germline): LGHNT, FRNRAP. Trimming shortened V by 1 base and J by 3 bases, and 6 bases separated the two germline ends. This CDR3 region has 14 residues. The CDR3 nucleotides read TGTGCTAGTGGTTTGGGGACAGCTAATGAAAAACTGTTTTTT. It is translated as CASGLGTANEKLFF.

V and J are TRBV9 and TRBJ2-3; D gene uncertain. CDR3 size: 13 residues. CDR1 and CDR2 from the germline V gene are SGDLS and YYNGEE. With 0 bases removed from V and 4 bases from J, the gap between germline ends came to 6 bases. The CDR3 nucleotides read TGTGCCAGCAGCGTAGGGCAGGCAGATACGCAGTATTTT. The encoded protein is CASSVGQADTQYF.

V is TRBV5-1 and J is TRBJ1-1; TRBD1 matches 10 bases. This CDR3 has 15 residues. The ends lost 4 bases at V and 1 base at J; junction bases unmatched: 4. Germline V gives CDR1 SGHRS, CDR2 YFSETQ. The CDR3 nucleotides are TGCGCCAGCAGCCGCGGACAGGGGGGGAACACTGAAGCTTTCTTT. Translating it yields CASSRGQGGNTEAFF.

This sequence joins TRBV6-5 and TRBJ2-5; 7 bases are shared with TRBD1. CDR1 is MNHEY, CDR2 SVGAGI, per germline. This CDR3 contains 14 residues. J lost 4 bases, V lost 6 bases, and 8 bases had no gene match. CDR3 residues: CASRRTGFRETQYF. The CDR3 DNA reads as TGTGCCAGCAGGAGGACAGGCTTTCGAGAGACCCAGTACTTC.

This chain connects TRBV7-8 to TRBJ2-5; 10 bases line up with TRBD1. CDR3 length: 16 amino acids. Germline lookup yields CDR1 SGHVS and CDR2 FQNEAQ. V was pared by 3 bases and J by 5 bases, with 9 bases of the junction left unmatched. Here the CDR3 reads CASSLVGTGEWETQYF. The CDR3 DNA follows: TGTGCCAGCAGCTTGGTAGGGACAGGGGAGTGGGAGACCCAGTACTTC.

This clone has a handful of counts. The chain links TRBV3-1 (or the pseudogene TRBV3-2) to TRBJ1-1, with 9 nucleotides matching TRBD1. This CDR3 is 16 amino acids long. V trimming: 3 bases; J trimming: 6 bases; junction bases outside the gene matches: 11. From germline, CDR1 is LGHDT and CDR2 YNNKEL (reference sequence). The CDR3 sequence is CASSQGPGQGFPEAFF. DNA of the CDR3: TGTGCCAGCAGCCAGGGACCGGGACAGGGATTCCCTGAAGCTTTCTTT.

The CDR3 reads CASSQDRQGPHGYTF. CDR3 sequence (DNA): TGCGCCAGCAGCCAAGACCGACAGGGACCCCATGGCTACACCTTC. The chain is built from TRBV4-3 and TRBJ1-2, with TRBD1 identical over 7 bases. Germline assignment: CDR1 LGHNA and CDR2 YSLEER. Unmatched junction bases numbered 7, after V lost 0 bases and J lost 6 bases. This CDR3 has 15 residues.

This chain's CDR3 is CASSQSAGPIYNEQFF. As DNA, the CDR3 is TGCGCCAGCAGCCAAAGCGCGGGTCCTATTTACAATGAGCAGTTCTTC. The gene calls are TRBV4-3 and TRBJ2-1, with TRBD2 as a possible D gene (5 bases). Germline V gives CDR1 LGHNA, CDR2 YSLEER. Trimming took off 2 bases at V and 4 bases at J, with 15 bases between the two ends. The CDR3 consists of 16 residues.

CDR3 loop: CASTTGGVGDTYNEQFF. CDR3 bases: TGTGCCAGCACCACTGGTGGGGTGGGGGACACCTACAATGAGCAGTTCTTC. The chain has TRBV7-8 and TRBJ2-1; the D gene is possibly TRBD1 (6 bases). The CDR3 length is 17 residues. V lost 7 bases and J lost 2, with 21 bases in between. Germline V CDR1 and CDR2: SGHVS, FQNEAQ.

V gene TRBV6-2 or TRBV6-3 combines with J gene TRBJ1-5, with TRBD1 matching 9 bases. Germline trimming cut 6 bases from V and 7 bases from J; bases unmatched to any gene: 10. The germline V gene has CDR1 MNHEY and CDR2 SVGEGT. The CDR3 is 15 residues long. The CDR3 region has the DNA TGTGCCAGCAGCGCCTTTACAGGGGGCGAACAGCCCCAGCATTTT. The encoded protein is CASSAFTGGEQPQHF.

The chain carries TRBV6-5 and TRBJ2-1; a weak D match, TRBD2 (5 bases). Trimming removed 6 bases from V and 9 bases from J, with 9 bases in between. Germline assignment: CDR1 MNHEY and CDR2 SVGAGI. The CDR3 spans 11 residues. CDR3 sequence reads: CASSRGGEQFF. Written as DNA, the CDR3 is TGTGCCAGCAGCCGCGGAGGTGAGCAGTTCTTC.

The chain couples TRBV7-2 to TRBJ1-3, with 7 bases fitting TRBD1. This CDR3 has 16 residues. With V trimmed by 5 bases and J by 4 bases, 11 bases remained unmatched. CDR1 and CDR2 from the germline V gene are SGHTA and FQGNSA. CDR3: CASSPNQGGTGNTIYF. The CDR3 bases are TGTGCCAGCAGCCCTAATCAGGGGGGTACAGGAAACACCATATATTTT.